This TCR beta chain was obtained from a study of T cells expressing NK-cell markers. After re-calling the 5' RACE reads, TCRdb lists one entry per CDR3 protein, DNA absent. This sample's table reports about 460,000 distinct CDR3 sequences. Findings and limits, study-wide: More than five donors had dominant NKG2C+ clonotypes that comprised about 1.0-8% of their CD8+ T cells.

On this clonotype: The target antigen is unknown.

CDR3 length equals 13 residues. Germline CDR1 and CDR2: ENHRY and SYGVKD. The receptor was isolated from a woman aged 45-59 years in good health. The specimen sequenced was blood T cells: a sorted CD56 or NKG2C T cell subset, CD4+ or CD8+ T cells, or bulk PBMC T cells (not recorded which). The chain is built from TRBV10-3 and TRBJ1-1; TCRdb names TRBD1, which stays unverified in the absence of DNA. The CDR3: CAISRQDVTEAFF.